A selection of T cell receptor beta chains follows, all from one sample in a study of CD8+CD57+ T cells in acquired aplastic anemia. TCRdb reprocessed the reads with MiXCR, giving one entry per CDR3 protein. The table includes about 120,000 distinct CDR3 sequences, 55% to 70% detected once. Sequencing input: sorted CD4+, CD8+, or CD8+CD57+ T cells (not recorded which) from PBMCs. Source of these receptors: a human donor with aplastic anemia. Both conserved end residues are trimmed from each CDR3. The order of the fields is V gene, D gene, J gene, CDR3 protein. D genes are given only for firm matches.

v_gene: TRBV27
d_gene: TRBD1
j_gene: TRBJ2-5
CDR3aa: ASRTTGGRETQY

v_gene: TRBV4-2
d_gene: TRBD1
j_gene: TRBJ1-5
CDR3aa: ASSQDGTGVRQPQH

v_gene: TRBV4-1
d_gene: -
j_gene: TRBJ2-7
CDR3aa: ASSRRGGNEQY

v_gene: TRBV20-1
d_gene: TRBD1
j_gene: TRBJ2-7
CDR3aa: SARHSGGYEQY

v_gene: TRBV20-1
d_gene: -
j_gene: TRBJ1-5
CDR3aa: SASSVEAGNQPQH

v_gene: TRBV10-3
d_gene: TRBD2
j_gene: TRBJ2-3
CDR3aa: ATLAGGPLTDTQY

v_gene: TRBV20-1
d_gene: -
j_gene: TRBJ1-1
CDR3aa: SATRVEGRTEAF

v_gene: TRBV7-2
d_gene: -
j_gene: TRBJ2-5
CDR3aa: ASSLAGDETQY

v_gene: TRBV7-9
d_gene: TRBD1
j_gene: TRBJ2-7
CDR3aa: ASSRRQGPYEQY

v_gene: TRBV7-7
d_gene: TRBD1
j_gene: TRBJ2-7
CDR3aa: ASSLGTGLSYEQY